The next 10 T cell receptor beta chains were all read from a single sample in a study of blood T cell repertoires in COVID-19. Method: immunoSEQ multiplex PCR; TCRdb's copy keeps in-frame clones and lacks some. The sample contains 130,000 to 150,000 clones, under 90% of which appear only once. Sequences were obtained from peripheral blood. The receptors come from a human donor in a cohort sampled during active COVID-19.

V and J are TRBV11-2 and TRBJ2-3; no clear D gene. V lost 1 base to trimming and J lost 3 bases, with 5 bases between them. Germline CDR1 is SGHAT and CDR2 is FQNNGV. The length of the CDR3 is 13 residues. CDR3 nucleotide sequence: TGTGCCAGCAGCTTAGTTAAAACAGATACGCAGTATTTT. Encoded protein: CASSLVKTDTQYF.

The gene calls are TRBV28 and TRBJ1-1, with D unclear. Germline assignment: CDR1 MDHEN and CDR2 SYDVKM. V was trimmed by 4 bases and J by 5 bases, leaving 23 bases between them. The CDR3 covers 17 residues. The CDR3 DNA reads TGTGCCAGCAGTTCTCGCCTCGGGCGGGGATTGGAAACTGAAGCTTTCTTT. Translation: CASSSRLGRGLETEAFF.

The gene calls are TRBV27 and TRBJ2-7; maybe TRBD2 (7 bases). The CDR3 is 14 residues long. V gave up 6 bases and J gave up 0 bases, with 12 bases separating them. CDR1 and CDR2 from the germline V gene are MNHEY and SMNVEV (reference sequence). The CDR3 DNA reads TGTGCCAGCAGACGGGGGGCACTCTCCTACGAGCAGTACTTC. As protein: CASRRGALSYEQYF.

The table lists this clone with a few counts. The V gene is TRBV19, the J gene TRBJ1-5, with 9 bases matching TRBD1. Looked up from germline, CDR1 is LNHDA and CDR2 is SQIVND (reference sequence). The junction had 7 bases not matched to a gene; V was cut back by 4 bases and J by 6 bases. The CDR3 is 15 amino acids. The CDR3 loop is CASSTGTGTSQPQHF. The DNA for the CDR3 is TGTGCCAGTAGTACGGGGACAGGGACGAGTCAGCCCCAGCATTTT.

V and J are TRBV9 and TRBJ1-5; no clear D. V lost 7 bases, J lost 0 bases, and 14 bases lay in between. Germline CDR1 is SGDLS and CDR2 is YYNGEE. This CDR3 has 15 amino acids. CDR3 nucleotides: TGTGCCAGCGCGGGGTGGGCGGTTAGCAATCAGCCCCAGCATTTT. It codes for CASAGWAVSNQPQHF. Filled out from reference TRBV9 and TRBJ1-5, the complete variable domain reads DSGVTQTPKHLITATGQRVTLRCSPRSGDLSVYWYQQSLDQGLQFLIQYYNGEERAKGNILERFSAQQFPDLHSELNLSSLELGDSALYFCASAGWAVSNQPQHFGDGTRLSIL.

The chain employs TRBV5-1 and TRBJ1-2; weak D call: TRBD1 (5 bases). This CDR3 is 16 amino acids long. Germline V gene lookup returns CDR1 SGHRS and CDR2 YFSETQ. V was cut by 1 base and J by 4 bases, with 17 bases left in between. The CDR3 region is CASSLQLGPVGYGYTF. The DNA of the CDR3 is TGCGCCAGCAGCTTGCAGCTGGGGCCCGTCGGCTATGGCTACACCTTC.

This sequence joins TRBV19 and TRBJ1-5; D is unclear. Germline loops: CDR1 LNHDA, CDR2 SQIVND (reference sequence). The length of the CDR3 is 12 residues. V was shortened by 5 bases and J by 6 bases, with 8 bases between the two germline ends. CDR3 coding DNA: TGTGCCAGTAGTGAGATGAGTCAGCCCCAGCATTTT. Its translation: CASSEMSQPQHF.

V gene TRBV27 combines with J gene TRBJ2-1; 8 nucleotides align to TRBD2. The V gene's germline CDR1 is MNHEY and CDR2 SMNVEV (reference sequence). CDR3 length: 14 amino acids. V dropped 7 bases and J dropped 8; count of bases not matched to a gene: 10. The CDR3 nucleotides read TGTGCCAGCAATAACCGGGGGGGCTTGGATGAGCAGTTCTTC. Its protein product is CASNNRGGLDEQFF.

The genes are TRBV6-5 and TRBJ1-5; D possibly corresponds to TRBD1 (5 bases). The CDR3 is made up of 15 amino acids. V dropped 6 bases and J dropped 4 bases, with 16 bases sitting between them. Looked up from germline, CDR1 is MNHEY and CDR2 is SVGAGI. CDR3 bases: TGTGCCAGCAGCCGCGACACGGGGGTGAATCAGCCCCAGCATTTT. Its protein product is CASSRDTGVNQPQHF.

The genes are TRBV7-3 and TRBJ1-4, with 10 bases matching TRBD1. With 4 bases clipped from V and 6 bases from J, the junction kept 11 bases outside the gene matches. CDR1 and CDR2 (germline): SGHTA, FQGTGA. The CDR3 spans 17 residues. The CDR3, as DNA: TGTGCCAGCAGCTACCACCGGGACAGGGGTATGGATGAAAAACTGTTTTTT. Translating gives CASSYHRDRGMDEKLFF.